A single sample gave rise to the 13 T cell receptor beta chains below, sequenced in a study of cytomegalovirus exposure and HLA in healthy donors. Researchers ran the PCR with 60 Vbeta and 13 Jbeta primers. Generated by immunoSEQ multiplex PCR, the TCRdb table keeps only in-frame clones and is missing some. Of 130,000 or so clones listed, over 70% are singletons. The sequencing sample was made of PBMCs. Source of these receptors: a woman between 18 and 30 years old in good health and CMV-seronegative.

CDR3 sequence: CASSHRGGDSGNTIYF. For the CDR3, the DNA is TGTGCCAGCAGCCACAGAGGCGGGGATTCTGGAAACACCATATATTTT. This chain uses TRBV5-6 with TRBJ1-3, with D unclear. The CDR3 has 16 amino acids. Trimming stripped 4 bases from V and 1 base from J, with 15 bases between. The germline CDR1 and CDR2 sequences are SGHDT and YYEEEE.

The count of this clone is one. The V and J genes are TRBV6-6 and TRBJ2-7, with 9 positions matching TRBD1. The CDR3 is 14 residues long. V gave up 0 bases and J gave up 3 bases; unmatched junction bases: 0. Germline V lookup: CDR1 MNHNY, CDR2 SVGAGI (reference sequence). Here the CDR3 DNA reads TGTGCCAGCAGTTACTCGGGACAGGGCTACGAGCAGTACTTC. Amino acid sequence: CASSYSGQGYEQYF.

This clone was detected a few times. This sequence joins TRBV5-1 and TRBJ2-2; a weak D match, TRBD1 (5 bases). Trimming took off 2 bases at V and 4 bases at J, with 9 bases between the two ends. The germline V gene encodes CDR1 SGHRS and CDR2 YFSETQ. This CDR3 has 14 amino acids. CDR3 sequence reads: CASSLGDFTGELFF. The CDR3 DNA follows: TGCGCCAGCAGCTTAGGGGATTTCACCGGGGAGCTGTTTTTT.

This sequence joins TRBV7-2 and TRBJ1-1; 9 nucleotides match TRBD1. V shed 4 bases, J shed 5 bases, and the junction held 11 bases outside the gene matches. Looked up from germline, CDR1 is SGHTA and CDR2 is FQGNSA. This CDR3 comprises 16 residues. CDR3 loop: CASSWDRERVETEAFF. The CDR3 region has the DNA TGTGCCAGCAGCTGGGACAGGGAGAGAGTTGAGACTGAAGCTTTCTTT.

The rearrangement links TRBV29-1 to TRBJ1-1, with a weak D call TRBD1 (5 bases). The CDR3 loop spans 12 amino acids. Germline lookup yields CDR1 SQVTM and CDR2 ANQGSEA. The ends were cut back, 4 bases at V and 3 bases at J, with 9 bases in the middle. CDR3 protein: CSVAGFDTEAFF. As DNA, the CDR3 is TGCAGCGTTGCAGGGTTTGACACTGAAGCTTTCTTT. The full variable domain, in which reference TRBV29-1 and TRBJ1-1 provide the parts outside the CDR3, is SAVISQKPSRDICQRGTSLTIQCQVDSQVTMMFWYRQQPGQSLTLIATANQGSEATYESGFVIDKFPISRPNLTFSTLTVSNMSPEDSSIYLCSVAGFDTEAFFGQGTRLTVV.

The chain carries TRBV5-1 and TRBJ2-2; TRBD2 aligns across 11 bases. CDR1 and CDR2 from the germline V gene are SGHRS and YFSETQ. J gave up 0 bases and V 2 bases, and 3 bases lay outside the gene matches. The CDR3 length is 17 residues. As DNA, the CDR3 is TGCGCCAGCAGCTTTTTAGCGGGAGGGACGAACACCGGGGAGCTGTTTTTT. As protein: CASSFLAGGTNTGELFF. Full variable domain (rest looked up from reference TRBV5-1 and TRBJ2-2): KAGVTQTPRYLIKTRGQQVTLSCSPISGHRSVSWYQQTPGQGLQFLFEYFSETQRNKGNFPGRFSGRQFSNSRSEMNVSTLELGDSALYLCASSFLAGGTNTGELFFGEGSRLTVL.

The CDR3 DNA is TGTGCCAGCAGCTTAGATGTGGTAGCGGGCGGACAAACCCAGTACTTC. Translation gives CASSLDVVAGGQTQYF. The chain couples TRBV11-2 to TRBJ2-5, with 7 bases lining up with TRBD2. Per the germline V gene, CDR1 is SGHAT and CDR2 is FQNNGV. This CDR3 is 16 amino acids long. The trim removed 0 bases at V and 8 bases at J, leaving 12 bases unmatched.

V usage is TRBV5-6 and J usage is TRBJ2-3; the match to TRBD2 covers 9 bases. Trimming cost V 2 bases and J 2 bases; bases outside gene matches: 6. Germline V gene lookup returns CDR1 SGHDT and CDR2 YYEEEE. The CDR3 runs to 16 residues. This chain's CDR3 is CASSFGGLASTDTQYF. In DNA form, the CDR3 reads TGTGCCAGCAGCTTTGGAGGACTAGCGTCCACAGATACGCAGTATTTT.

The chain employs TRBV7-2 and TRBJ2-7; 7 bases fit TRBD2. CDR1 SGHTA and CDR2 FQGNSA come from the germline V gene. The V segment lost 3 bases and the J segment 4 bases; nucleotides outside the gene matches: 6. The CDR3 length is 14 residues. CDR3 loop: CASSLGGRGYEQYF. CDR3 DNA sequence: TGTGCCAGCAGCTTGGGCGGGAGAGGTTACGAGCAGTACTTC.

The chain employs TRBV7-2 and TRBJ1-4; 10 bases agree with TRBD1. CDR1 is SGHTA, CDR2 FQGNSA, per germline. The CDR3 length is 18 residues. J gave up 3 bases and V 5 bases, and 12 bases lay outside the gene matches. CDR3 amino acids: CASSLTGTGVEPNEKLFF. The DNA for the CDR3 is TGTGCCAGCAGCCTTACGGGGACAGGGGTTGAACCTAATGAAAAACTGTTTTTT.

The rearrangement uses TRBV7-9 and TRBJ1-1; the match to TRBD1 covers 7 bases. The CDR3 consists of 13 residues. J was trimmed by 3 bases and V by 5 bases; bases with no gene match: 3. In germline, CDR1 is SEHNR, CDR2 FQNEAQ (reference sequence). CDR3 loop: CASSPDRDTEAFF. In DNA, the CDR3 is TGTGCCAGCAGCCCAGACAGGGACACTGAAGCTTTCTTT.

This clone was seen only a few times. The J gene is TRBJ2-1, the V gene TRBV27, with 8 bases aligning to TRBD1. Germline trimming cut 5 bases from V and 6 bases from J; bases unmatched to any gene: 12. The CDR3 has 16 residues. CDR1 is MNHEY, CDR2 SMNVEV, per germline (reference sequence). The CDR3 nucleotides read TGTGCCAGCAGTCCGACCCTCCCTGACAGGGGCAATGAGCAGTTCTTC. It specifies CASSPTLPDRGNEQFF.

This chain joins TRBV27 and TRBJ1-2; perhaps TRBD1 as D (5 bases). The ends were cut back, 3 bases at V and 0 bases at J, with 14 bases in the middle. Per germline, CDR1 MNHEY and CDR2 SMNVEV (reference sequence). The CDR3 length is 16 residues. The CDR3 sequence is CASSFLGAETNYGYTF. The CDR3 coding sequence is TGTGCCAGCAGTTTCTTAGGGGCAGAGACTAACTATGGCTACACCTTC.